These 19 T cell receptor beta chains were sequenced from one sample in a study of identical twins. Via MiXCR, TCRdb re-called the 5' RACE reads, giving one row per CDR3 protein. The data contain approximately 410,000 distinct CDR3 sequences, approximately 18% of them singletons. The material sequenced was naive T cells sorted from blood. The source is a man aged 50-60 years in good health.

This clonotype was recorded at least ten times. J is TRBJ2-7 and V is TRBV27, with TRBD1 matching 10 bases. This CDR3 is 19 amino acids long. Germline V gives CDR1 MNHEY, CDR2 SMNVEV (reference sequence). Unmatched junction bases numbered 17, after V lost 2 bases and J lost 4 bases. CDR3 in amino acids: CASSLPGQGTRREKYEQYF. The CDR3 DNA reads TGTGCCAGCAGTTTACCGGGACAGGGGACCCGACGGGAGAAGTACGAGCAGTACTTC.

The chain has TRBV24-1 and TRBJ2-1, with 9 bases that match TRBD2. V shed 0 bases and J 5 bases; nucleotides not matched to a gene: 4. The CDR3 covers 16 residues. From germline, CDR1 is KGHDR and CDR2 SFDVKD. The CDR3 is CATSDLSSGRNNEQFF. Written as DNA, the CDR3 is TGTGCCACCAGTGATTTGAGTAGCGGGAGAAACAATGAGCAGTTCTTC.

In regard to this clonotype: The CDR3 ends on some other residue instead of the conserved phenylalanine or tryptophan, so this is likely a read error. The chain joins TRBV4-3 to TRBJ2-7; tentative D call: TRBD1 (6 bases). This CDR3 has 15 amino acids. Germline CDR1 and CDR2: LGHNA and YSLEER. V was clipped by 0 bases and J by 5 bases, with 14 bases between them. The CDR3 region has the DNA TGCGCCAGCAGCCAAGAATGGGGGCGGCCCAACGAGCAGTACTCC. It codes for CASSQEWGRPNEQYS.

The chain uses TRBV15 and TRBJ1-2, with 7 bases aligning to TRBD1. This CDR3 region has 15 residues. CDR1 is LNHNV, CDR2 YYDKDF, per germline (reference sequence). The junction had 6 bases not matched to a gene; V was cut back by 0 bases and J by 5 bases. The chain's CDR3 is CATSRDRGSTYGYTF. CDR3 sequence (DNA): TGTGCCACCAGCAGAGACAGGGGGTCTACTTATGGCTACACCTTC.

J is TRBJ2-1 and V is TRBV11-1, with D hard to call. Trimming removed 8 bases at V and 10 bases at J, with 18 bases between. The CDR3 has 13 amino acids. Germline CDR1 SGHAT, CDR2 FQDESV (reference sequence). The DNA for the CDR3 is TGTGCCAGCGGATCAAACCACGGAGAAGAGCAGTTCTTC. It specifies CASGSNHGEEQFF.

This clonotype was observed a few times. V and J are TRBV23-1 and TRBJ2-1, with D maybe TRBD2 (5 bases). TRBV23-1 is annotated as an ORF whose role is uncertain. The CDR3 runs 15 residues. V lost 7 bases to trimming and J lost 5 bases, with 18 bases between them. This chain's CDR3 is CASTPITRRDNEQFF. The CDR3 DNA reads as TGCGCCAGCACCCCAATCACTCGGCGGGACAATGAGCAGTTCTTC.

This clonotype was recorded at least ten times. The gene calls are TRBV20-1 and TRBJ2-1, with 15 bases fitting TRBD2. V was clipped by 7 bases and J by 2 bases; unmatched bases: 6. CDR1 and CDR2 from the germline V gene are DFQATT and SNEGSKA (reference sequence). The CDR3 is 16 residues long. The CDR3 region has the DNA TGCAGTGTTTGGACTAGCGGGAGGGCCACCTACAATGAGCAGTTCTTC. This translates into CSVWTSGRATYNEQFF.

The V call is TRBV6-1, the J call TRBJ2-6; 10 bases fit TRBD1. The germline V gene has CDR1 MNHNS and CDR2 SASEGT. The CDR3 totals 16 residues. J gave up 11 bases and V 5 bases, and 12 bases lay outside the gene matches. Here the CDR3 reads CASSPLARTGGYVLTF. The CDR3 DNA is TGTGCCAGCAGTCCCCTGGCCCGGACAGGGGGATACGTCCTGACTTTC.

The CDR3 DNA reads as TGTGCCAGCTCACCACCAAACCAAGAGACCCAGTACTTC. Residues: CASSPPNQETQYF. V gene TRBV18 combines with J gene TRBJ2-5; D is unresolved. Per germline, CDR1 KGHSH and CDR2 LQKENI. There are 13 residues in the CDR3. Trimming removed 0 bases from V and 0 bases from J, with 2 bases in between.

CDR3 protein: CASSQVPYGETQYF. The DNA for the CDR3 is TGCGCCAGCAGCCAAGTTCCCTACGGGGAGACCCAGTACTTC. The V call is TRBV4-3, the J call TRBJ2-5; no reliable D call. Germline assignment: CDR1 LGHNA and CDR2 YSLEER. The CDR3 spans 14 residues. V was shortened by 1 base and J by 5 bases, with 11 bases between the two germline ends.

V is TRBV15 and J is TRBJ2-3, with D perhaps matching TRBD2 (5 bases). Germline V CDR1 and CDR2: LNHNV, YYDKDF (reference sequence). The CDR3 is 15 residues long. The V end was cut by 5 bases, the J end by 4 bases, with 16 bases between. The CDR3 is CATSGRLLMADTQYF. The CDR3 nucleotides are TGTGCCACCAGCGGACGACTACTTATGGCAGATACGCAGTATTTT. The variable domain in full, with the rest retrieved from reference TRBV15 and TRBJ2-3, is DAMVIQNPRYQVTQFGKPVTLSCSQTLNHNVMYWYQQKSSQAPKLLFHYYDKDFNNEADTPDNFQSRRPNTSFCFLDIRSPGLGDTAMYLCATSGRLLMADTQYFGPGTRLTVL.

The CDR3 DNA follows: TGTGCCAGCAGTAGAGTTAGCGGATACAATGAGCAGTTCTTC. Translation: CASSRVSGYNEQFF. The gene calls are TRBV12-3 or TRBV12-4 and TRBJ2-1, with TRBD2 as a possible D gene (6 bases). There are 14 residues in the CDR3. V lost 5 bases and J 4 bases, leaving 12 bases between the germline ends.

This clonotype showed up many times. This rearrangement joins TRBV12-3 or TRBV12-4 to TRBJ2-3; D call uncertain. This CDR3 contains 12 residues. V gave up 3 bases and J gave up 6 bases, with 7 bases separating them. CDR3 residues: CASSLQADTQYF. The CDR3 DNA sequence: TGTGCCAGCAGTTTGCAGGCGGATACGCAGTATTTT.

This clonotype turned up a few times. The gene calls are TRBV5-1 and TRBJ1-1; TRBD1 matches at 7 bases. The CDR3 loop spans 15 amino acids. CDR1 SGHRS and CDR2 YFSETQ come from the germline V gene. V gave up 1 base and J gave up 6 bases; unmatched junction bases: 9. CDR3 sequence reads: CASSLWGQGVPEAFF. DNA for the CDR3: TGCGCCAGCAGCTTGTGGGGCCAGGGGGTCCCTGAAGCTTTCTTT.

This clonotype was found many times. The V gene is TRBV20-1, the J gene TRBJ2-5; 7 bases line up with TRBD1. The germline V gene has CDR1 DFQATT and CDR2 SNEGSKA (reference sequence). The CDR3 has 16 residues. Trimming cost V 6 bases and J 2 bases; bases outside gene matches: 15. CDR3 in DNA: TGCAGTGCGGTTCCTGGGACAGTCGGCCCGCAAGAGACCCAGTACTTC. It translates to CSAVPGTVGPQETQYF.

The CDR3, as DNA: TGCGCCAGCAGCGCGGGGACATCGGTTCGGCTAAATGAGCAGTTCTTC. This sequence encodes CASSAGTSVRLNEQFF. J is TRBJ2-1 and V is TRBV5-1; D may be TRBD1 or TRBD2 (6 bases each). Germline V gives CDR1 SGHRS, CDR2 YFSETQ. V shed 4 bases and J shed 7 bases, with 21 bases lying between them. The CDR3 runs 16 residues.

The V call is TRBV6-6, the J call TRBJ2-5; D might be TRBD2 (5 bases). Germline V gene data show CDR1 as MNHNY and CDR2 as SVGAGI (reference sequence). The CDR3 runs 13 residues. Trimming left V 9 bases short and J 2 bases short, with 13 bases between. CDR3 amino acids: CASEASSQETQYF. DNA for the CDR3: TGTGCCAGTGAGGCTAGCAGTCAAGAGACCCAGTACTTC.

This clonotype was observed a handful of times. The junction departs from the called germline gene at one end, perhaps through a read error. This sequence joins TRBV19 and TRBJ2-1; D remains ambiguous. The CDR3 has 14 amino acids. The germline V gene has CDR1 LNHDA and CDR2 SQIVND (reference sequence). The CDR3 DNA reads as TGTGCCTGTAGGACCTCATGGGATCGTGGGGAGCAGTTCTTC. Protein sequence: CACRTSWDRGEQFF.

This clonotype came up many times. The J gene is TRBJ1-5, the V gene TRBV28; D unclear. Trimming left V 3 bases short and J 3 bases short, with 12 bases between. The CDR3 sequence is 15 residues long. CDR1 and CDR2 from the germline V gene are MDHEN and SYDVKM. CDR3 loop: CASSFAGRYNQPQHF. In nucleotides, the CDR3 is TGTGCCAGCAGTTTTGCAGGACGCTACAATCAGCCCCAGCATTTT. The whole variable domain, filled in from reference TRBV28 and TRBJ1-5, reads DVKVTQSSRYLVKRTGEKVFLECVQDMDHENMFWYRQDPGLGLRLIYFSYDVKMKEKGDIPEGYSVSREKKERFSLILESASTNQTSMYLCASSFAGRYNQPQHFGDGTRLSIL.